The clone carrying this TCR beta chain appeared a few times. CD4+CD45RO+CD25- cells were isolated as memory CD4+ T cells. TCRdb itself ran the 5' RACE reads through MiXCR, one entry per CDR3 protein. The sample yields approximately 60,000 distinct CDR3 sequences, around a fifth seen once. Germline V lookup: CDR1 ENHRY, CDR2 SYGVKD. The ends lost 6 bases at V and 4 bases at J; junction bases unmatched: 11. This CDR3 is 17 amino acids long. Sequencing used memory CD4+ T cells sorted from a lymph node. Subset here: memory CD4+ T cells, CD4+CD45RO+CD25-. This chain uses TRBV10-3 with TRBJ2-3; 12 nucleotides align to TRBD2. The clonotype originates from a female donor with breast cancer. Here the CDR3 DNA reads TGTGCCATCAGCCCTAGCACTAGCGGGAGGTCACCAGATACGCAGTATTTT. This codes for CAISPSTSGRSPDTQYF.